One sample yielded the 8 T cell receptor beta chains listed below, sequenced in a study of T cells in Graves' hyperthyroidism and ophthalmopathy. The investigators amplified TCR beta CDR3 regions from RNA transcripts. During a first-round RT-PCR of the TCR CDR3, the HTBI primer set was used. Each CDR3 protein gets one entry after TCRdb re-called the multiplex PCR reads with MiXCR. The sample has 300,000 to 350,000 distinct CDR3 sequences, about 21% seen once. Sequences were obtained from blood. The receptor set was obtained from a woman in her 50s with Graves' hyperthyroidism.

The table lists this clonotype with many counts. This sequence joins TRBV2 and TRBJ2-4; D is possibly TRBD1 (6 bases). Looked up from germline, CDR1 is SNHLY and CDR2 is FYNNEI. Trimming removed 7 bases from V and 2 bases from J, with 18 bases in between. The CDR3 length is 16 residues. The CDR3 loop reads CASTLTGSGTKNIQYF. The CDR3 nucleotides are TGTGCCAGCACCTTGACAGGTTCCGGCACCAAAAACATTCAGTACTTC.

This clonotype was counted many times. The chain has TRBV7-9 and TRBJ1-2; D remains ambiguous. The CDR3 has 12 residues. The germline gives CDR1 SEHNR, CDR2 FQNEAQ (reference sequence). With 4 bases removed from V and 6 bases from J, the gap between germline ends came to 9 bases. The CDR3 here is CASSSRSDGYTF. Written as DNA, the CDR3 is TGTGCCAGCAGCTCAAGATCAGATGGCTACACCTTC.

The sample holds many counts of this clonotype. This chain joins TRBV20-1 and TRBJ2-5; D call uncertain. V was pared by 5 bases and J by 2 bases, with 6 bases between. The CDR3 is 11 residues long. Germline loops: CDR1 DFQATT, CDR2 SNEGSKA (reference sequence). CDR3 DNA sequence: TGCAGTGCTCTCCAACAAGAGACCCAGTACTTC. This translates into CSALQQETQYF.

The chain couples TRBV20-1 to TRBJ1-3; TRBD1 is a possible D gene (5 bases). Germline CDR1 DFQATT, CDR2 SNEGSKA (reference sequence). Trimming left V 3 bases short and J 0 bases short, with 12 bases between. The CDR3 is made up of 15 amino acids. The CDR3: CSASPTRGSGNTIYF. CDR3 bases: TGCAGTGCTAGCCCTACGAGGGGCTCTGGAAACACCATATATTTT.

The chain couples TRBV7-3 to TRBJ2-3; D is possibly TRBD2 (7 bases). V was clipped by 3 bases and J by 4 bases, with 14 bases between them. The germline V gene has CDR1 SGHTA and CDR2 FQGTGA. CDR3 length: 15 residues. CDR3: CASSFGQGRADTQYF. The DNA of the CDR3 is TGTGCCAGCAGCTTCGGGCAGGGGAGGGCAGATACGCAGTATTTT.

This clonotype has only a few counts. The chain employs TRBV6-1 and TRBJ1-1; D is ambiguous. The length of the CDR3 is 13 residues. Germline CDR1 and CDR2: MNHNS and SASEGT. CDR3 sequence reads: CVITAAANTEAFF. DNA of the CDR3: TGTGTCATCACGGCGGCTGCAAACACTGAAGCTTTCTTT.

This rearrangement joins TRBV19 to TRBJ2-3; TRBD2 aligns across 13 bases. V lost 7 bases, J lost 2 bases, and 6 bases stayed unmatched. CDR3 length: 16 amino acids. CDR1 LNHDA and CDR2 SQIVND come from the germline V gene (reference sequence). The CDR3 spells CASTRTSGGSTDTQYF. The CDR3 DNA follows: TGTGCCAGTACCCGGACTAGCGGGGGTTCCACAGATACGCAGTATTTT.

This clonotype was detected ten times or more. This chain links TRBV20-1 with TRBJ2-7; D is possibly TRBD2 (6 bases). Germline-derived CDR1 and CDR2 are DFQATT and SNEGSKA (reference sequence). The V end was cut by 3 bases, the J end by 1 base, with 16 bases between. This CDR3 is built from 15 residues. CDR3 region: CSASGTGSTSYEQYF. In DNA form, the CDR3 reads TGCAGTGCTAGTGGGACTGGGAGTACGTCCTACGAGCAGTACTTC.